The T cell receptor (beta chain) under discussion was sequenced for a study of spatial heterogeneity in lung cancer. Study details: A total of roughly 72 untreated early-stage non-small cell lung cancer patients served as donors. Compared with alpha-chain sequences, beta-chain sequences were consistently detected in greater numbers. Any follow-up PBMC samples that were available went on to be sequenced, and the median time to follow-up was roughly two years after resection.

The time point was: blood at routine non-recurrence follow-up after resection. Germline assignment: CDR1 MDHEN and CDR2 SYDVKM. This CDR3 spans 19 amino acids. The J segment lost 5 bases and the V segment lost 1 base, leaving 15 bases of the junction unmatched. This clonotype was seen many times. MiXCR, applied by TCRdb to the 5' RACE reads, yields one record per CDR3 protein. This repertoire shows around 100,000 distinct CDR3 sequences, roughly 10% found once; its top ten account for approximately 25%. This chain connects TRBV28 to TRBJ2-5, with 11 positions matching TRBD1. The sample consisted of PBMCs, taken at follow-up. The sequence was obtained from a female donor with early-stage non-small cell lung cancer. CDR3 protein: CASSLFAAEDRGLRETQYF. CDR3 sequence (DNA): TGTGCCAGCAGTTTATTCGCAGCGGAGGACAGGGGGCTGCGGGAGACCCAGTACTTC. Complete variable domain (other parts from reference TRBV28 and TRBJ2-5): DVKVTQSSRYLVKRTGEKVFLECVQDMDHENMFWYRQDPGLGLRLIYFSYDVKMKEKGDIPEGYSVSREKKERFSLILESASTNQTSMYLCASSLFAAEDRGLRETQYFGPGTRLLVL.